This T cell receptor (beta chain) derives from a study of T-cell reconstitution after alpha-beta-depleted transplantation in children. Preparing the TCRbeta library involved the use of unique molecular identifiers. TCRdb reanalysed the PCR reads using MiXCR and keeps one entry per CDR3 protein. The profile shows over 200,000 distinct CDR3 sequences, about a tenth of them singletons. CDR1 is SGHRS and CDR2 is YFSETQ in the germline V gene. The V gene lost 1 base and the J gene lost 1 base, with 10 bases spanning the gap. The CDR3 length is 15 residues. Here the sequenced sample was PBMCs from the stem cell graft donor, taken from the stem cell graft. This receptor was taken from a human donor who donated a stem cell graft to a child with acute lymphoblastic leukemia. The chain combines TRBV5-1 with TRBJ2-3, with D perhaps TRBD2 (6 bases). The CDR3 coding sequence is TGCGCCAGCAGCTTGAGACTAGACCGCACAGATACGCAGTATTTT. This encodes CASSLRLDRTDTQYF.